This T cell receptor beta chain is from a study of blood T cell repertoires in COVID-19. Study context: In each case, the material was cDNA or gDNA derived from T cells, B-cell-depleted T cells, or PBMCs.

V lost 8 bases and J lost 4; bases outside the gene matches: 8. This CDR3 region has 13 residues. Germline V gene lookup returns CDR1 MNHEY and CDR2 SVGAGI. The repertoire was sequenced with immunoSEQ multiplex PCR; TCRdb's copy has only in-frame clones and lacks some. This table holds around 99,000 clones, approximately 88% found once. The origin of this receptor is a middle-aged man with active or convalescent COVID-19. The chain links TRBV6-5 to TRBJ2-7, with 7 bases lining up with TRBD1. The sequenced material came from peripheral blood. The CDR3 region has the DNA TGTGCCAGCGGGCCGGGACAGCTTTACGAGCAGTACTTC. Its translation: CASGPGQLYEQYF.